Below, one T cell receptor (beta chain) is given with its context. In germline, CDR1 is SGHAT, CDR2 FQNNGV. This CDR3 region has 15 residues. V was clipped by 1 base and J by 1 base, with 7 bases between them. This record belongs to a study of blood T cell repertoires in COVID-19. Background on the study: Sites in the United States, Italy and Spain provided acute and convalescent COVID-19 samples. Sources were T cells, B-cell-depleted T cells, or PBMCs; the material itself was cDNA or gDNA.

How the authors handled the data: Cell counts per sample came from amplifying reference gene primers. Assay: immunoSEQ multiplex PCR; the TCRdb copy retains only in-frame clones and omits some. V, J and clone size reflect that table, while D and trimming were determined from the DNA. The sample has around 230,000 clones; approximately 90% are singletons. The sample consisted of peripheral blood. The rearrangement links TRBV11-2 to TRBJ2-2; a weak D match, TRBD1 (6 bases). The receptor was isolated from a man aged 35 to 55 with acute or convalescent COVID-19. DNA of the CDR3: TGTGCCAGCAGCTTAGTGGGACAGAACACCGGGGAGCTGTTTTTT. It specifies CASSLVGQNTGELFF.